This T cell receptor beta chain was captured in a study of blood T cell repertoires in COVID-19. Whole-study context: Whether acute or convalescent, the COVID-19 samples came from the United States, Italy and Spain. The analysed material was cDNA or gDNA that came from T cells, B-cell-depleted T cells, or PBMCs.

The CDR3 extends over 14 amino acids. Germline V gene lookup returns CDR1 SGHRS and CDR2 YFSETQ. V was clipped by 4 bases and J by 1 base; unmatched bases: 4. Assay: immunoSEQ multiplex PCR; the TCRdb copy retains only in-frame clones and omits some. The data show around 70,000 clones, about 86% seen once. The clonotype comes from a man between 50 and 59 years old with acute or convalescent COVID-19. Material for sequencing was peripheral blood. V is TRBV5-1 and J is TRBJ2-5, with 7 bases fitting TRBD2. The CDR3 region is CASSRGEIQETQYF. In DNA form, the CDR3 reads TGCGCCAGCAGCCGGGGGGAGATCCAAGAGACCCAGTACTTC.